This entry concerns a single TCR beta chain. The sample belongs to a study of blood T cell repertoires in COVID-19. Study at large: Sites across the United States, Italy and Spain contributed samples from acute and convalescent COVID-19.

Profiled with immunoSEQ multiplex PCR; TCRdb holds only in-frame clones, not every one. The table shows tens of thousands of clones, with 90% occurring only once. The source is a woman aged 80 or over with active or convalescent COVID-19. The sequenced sample consisted of peripheral blood.

CDR3 sequence (DNA): TGTGCCAGCAGACCACCGGGACAGGGTTTCACCATATATTTT. Protein product: CASRPPGQGFTIYF. The V gene is TRBV28, the J gene TRBJ1-3; TRBD1 matches at 9 bases. Germline CDR1 MDHEN, CDR2 SYDVKM. The V and J ends lost 6 bases and 9 bases, in that order; junction bases with no gene match: 9. CDR3 length equals 14 residues.